Presented here are 21 T cell receptor beta chains from one specimen sequenced in a study of blood T cell repertoires in COVID-19. Sequencing was performed with immunoSEQ multiplex PCR; in TCRdb, only in-frame clones are kept and a portion is missing. The sample shows over 200,000 clones, less than 90% of them seen only once. Sample: peripheral blood. These receptor sequences come from a man aged 40-55 years with active or convalescent COVID-19.

J is TRBJ2-7 and V is TRBV7-2; 8 positions match TRBD2. Germline V gene sequence: CDR1 SGHTA, CDR2 FQGNSA. CDR3 length equals 14 residues. V trimming: 3 bases; J trimming: 7 bases; junction bases outside the gene matches: 8. The CDR3 here is CASSLIPPSGEQYF. For the CDR3, the DNA is TGTGCCAGCAGCTTGATCCCTCCTAGCGGGGAGCAGTACTTC.

This clone was detected only once. In DNA, the CDR3 is TGCGCCAGCAGCTTGGCTTCTACGTCAGAGACCCAGTACTTC. It yields the protein CASSLASTSETQYF. This chain links TRBV5-1 with TRBJ2-5; D unclear. This CDR3 is built from 14 residues. The germline CDR1 and CDR2 sequences are SGHRS and YFSETQ. V was cut by 0 bases and J by 4 bases, with 10 bases left in between.

V gene TRBV10-3 combines with J gene TRBJ1-1; D is perhaps TRBD1 (6 bases). V was shortened by 0 bases and J by 1 base, with 6 bases between the two germline ends. Per germline, CDR1 ENHRY and CDR2 SYGVKD. This CDR3 has 14 amino acids. The CDR3: CAISESGANTEAFF. CDR3 in DNA: TGTGCCATCAGTGAGTCGGGGGCGAACACTGAAGCTTTCTTT.

The gene calls are TRBV24-1 and TRBJ1-2, with TRBD1 matching over 10 bases. Unmatched junction bases numbered 11, after V lost 4 bases and J lost 4 bases. Germline CDR1 reads KGHDR; CDR2 reads SFDVKD. There are 17 residues in the CDR3. The CDR3, as DNA: TGTGCCACCAGTGAGGGGGGACAGGGGACCCGTATCTATGGCTACACCTTC. Protein: CATSEGGQGTRIYGYTF.

The J gene is TRBJ2-7, the V gene TRBV27; possibly TRBD2 for D (5 bases). The CDR3 totals 12 residues. Trimming took 4 bases from V and 3 from J, leaving 7 bases between them. Germline values: CDR1 MNHEY, CDR2 SMNVEV (reference sequence). The CDR3 nucleotides are TGTGCCAGCAGTTCGGGGTTCTACGAGCAGTACTTC. Translating gives CASSSGFYEQYF.

The rearrangement uses TRBV28 and TRBJ2-5, with 15 bases matching TRBD2. The CDR3 sequence is 18 residues long. Trimming took 5 bases from V and 2 from J; bases not matched to a gene: 9. Germline CDR1 reads MDHEN; CDR2 reads SYDVKM. Here the CDR3 reads CASSPGGLAGGIQETQYF. DNA of the CDR3: TGTGCCAGCAGTCCCGGGGGACTAGCGGGGGGCATACAAGAGACCCAGTACTTC.

This chain links TRBV2 with TRBJ1-3; D not resolved. Germline V lookup: CDR1 SNHLY, CDR2 FYNNEI. Trimming stripped 5 bases from V and 0 bases from J, with 8 bases between. The CDR3 loop spans 14 amino acids. The CDR3: CASSTRSSGNTIYF. The CDR3 bases are TGTGCCAGCAGTACCCGGTCCTCTGGAAACACCATATATTTT.

The chain joins TRBV24-1 to TRBJ1-2; 8 bases agree with TRBD1. Per the germline V gene, CDR1 is KGHDR and CDR2 is SFDVKD. CDR3 length: 13 residues. V was clipped by 8 bases and J by 3 bases; unmatched bases: 4. CDR3 bases: TGTGCCACCAAGAGGACAGGGTACTATGGCTACACCTTC. This gives the protein CATKRTGYYGYTF.

The chain is built from TRBV18 and TRBJ2-4; the match to TRBD1 covers 9 bases. This CDR3 has 14 amino acids. Germline values: CDR1 KGHSH, CDR2 LQKENI. V dropped 0 bases and J dropped 15; count of bases not matched to a gene: 9. The CDR3 spells CASSPPAGQGWLYF. The CDR3, as DNA: TGTGCCAGCTCACCACCCGCTGGACAGGGGTGGTTGTACTTC.

This clone came up once. This chain joins TRBV28 and TRBJ1-6, with 7 bases matching TRBD1. V shed 7 bases and J 12 bases; nucleotides not matched to a gene: 6. Germline V gives CDR1 MDHEN, CDR2 SYDVKM. The CDR3 loop spans 12 amino acids. Here the CDR3 DNA reads TGTGCCAGCACGCCTAACAGGGGACCCCTCCACTTT. Translating gives CASTPNRGPLHF. The full variable domain, completed using reference TRBV28 and TRBJ1-6, is DVKVTQSSRYLVKRTGEKVFLECVQDMDHENMFWYRQDPGLGLRLIYFSYDVKMKEKGDIPEGYSVSREKKERFSLILESASTNQTSMYLCASTPNRGPLHFGNGTRLTVT.

The chain links TRBV4-1 to TRBJ2-7; unclear D gene. Trimming stripped 5 bases from V and 2 bases from J, with 10 bases between. CDR1 is MGHRA, CDR2 YSYEKL, per germline. There are 13 residues in the CDR3. CDR3 in amino acids: CASSGPNPYEQYF. CDR3 sequence (DNA): TGCGCCAGCAGCGGGCCGAACCCCTACGAGCAGTACTTC.

The chain couples TRBV30 to TRBJ1-4; maybe TRBD1 (5 bases). Germline values: CDR1 GTSNPN, CDR2 SVGIG (reference sequence). The CDR3 covers 15 residues. Trimming shortened V by 1 base and J by 7 bases, and 16 bases separated the two germline ends. DNA for the CDR3: TGTGCCTGGAGTGGATGGACGGGGGAGGGTGAAAAACTGTTTTTT. Translated: CAWSGWTGEGEKLFF.

The V and J genes are TRBV7-9 and TRBJ2-2, with 9 bases identical to TRBD1. The CDR3 is made up of 16 amino acids. Germline CDR1 reads SEHNR; CDR2 reads FQNEAQ (reference sequence). The junction had 12 bases not matched to a gene; V was cut back by 7 bases and J by 6 bases. In DNA, the CDR3 is TGTGCCAGCACAGCTTCCGGGACAGGGATCGCCGGGGAGCTGTTTTTT. Translation gives CASTASGTGIAGELFF. Together with reference TRBV7-9 and TRBJ2-2, the CDR3 gives the full variable domain: DTGVSQNPRHKITKRGQNVTFRCDPISEHNRLYWYRQTLGQGPEFLTYFQNEAQLEKSRLLSDRFSAERPKGSFSTLEIQRTEQGDSAMYLCASTASGTGIAGELFFGEGSRLTVL.

V usage is TRBV15 and J usage is TRBJ1-4; no firm D call. This CDR3 has 16 residues. V was pared by 0 bases and J by 6 bases, with 14 bases between. In germline, CDR1 is LNHNV, CDR2 YYDKDF (reference sequence). The CDR3 nucleotides read TGTGCCACCAGCAGAGATACTAACGTTGACTATGAAAAACTGTTTTTT. Protein: CATSRDTNVDYEKLFF.

This sequence joins TRBV9 and TRBJ2-3; a possible D gene is TRBD1 (6 bases). From germline, CDR1 is SGDLS and CDR2 YYNGEE. V lost 0 bases and J 1 base, leaving 12 bases between the germline ends. The CDR3 extends over 16 amino acids. Here the CDR3 DNA reads TGTGCCAGCAGCGTAGCTTTAGCAGGGGGCACAGATACGCAGTATTTT. Its translation is CASSVALAGGTDTQYF.

The V gene is TRBV11-2, the J gene TRBJ1-5; D possibly corresponds to TRBD1 (6 bases). This CDR3 is built from 13 residues. Germline CDR1 and CDR2: SGHAT and FQNNGV. The germline V and J ends were trimmed by 8 bases and 7 bases, with 15 bases remaining between them. CDR3 bases: TGTGCCAGCTCTTCTTACAGGGACCAGCCCCAGCATTTT. It is translated as CASSSYRDQPQHF.

V and J are TRBV2 and TRBJ1-2; D may be TRBD1 (6 bases). In germline, CDR1 is SNHLY, CDR2 FYNNEI. This CDR3 spans 12 amino acids. Trimming took 3 bases from V and 10 from J, leaving 12 bases between them. In DNA form, the CDR3 reads TGTGCCAGCAGTGATTTAACAGGGAACTACACCTTC. It translates to CASSDLTGNYTF. Drawing the rest from reference TRBV2 and TRBJ1-2, the complete variable domain is EPEVTQTPSHQVTQMGQEVILRCVPISNHLYFYWYRQILGQKVEFLVSFYNNEISEKSEIFDDQFSVERPDGSNFTLKIRSTKLEDSAMYFCASSDLTGNYTFGSGTRLTVV.

This clone was recorded once. The gene calls are TRBV28 and TRBJ2-1, with 11 bases that match TRBD2. This CDR3 comprises 16 residues. Germline V gene data show CDR1 as MDHEN and CDR2 as SYDVKM. V shed 6 bases, J shed 4 bases, and the junction held 8 bases outside the gene matches. CDR3 bases: TGTGCCAGCAGGTCCTCCGGGACTAGCGGTTACAATGAGCAGTTCTTC. Translating gives CASRSSGTSGYNEQFF.

The chain has TRBV5-1 and TRBJ2-5; the D is unclear. Germline V lookup: CDR1 SGHRS, CDR2 YFSETQ. This CDR3 has 12 amino acids. Trimming shortened V by 0 bases and J by 10 bases, and 10 bases separated the two germline ends. CDR3 residues: CASSLAREFQYF. CDR3 nucleotide sequence: TGCGCCAGCAGCTTGGCCCGTGAGTTCCAGTACTTC.

The rearrangement uses TRBV7-8 and TRBJ2-1, with 8 bases aligning to TRBD1. Germline V gene data show CDR1 as SGHVS and CDR2 as FQNEAQ. Trimming removed 3 bases from V and 7 bases from J; junction bases left unmatched: 11. The CDR3 consists of 16 residues. The CDR3 loop is CASSFQGAWARNEQFF. The DNA of the CDR3 is TGTGCCAGCAGCTTTCAGGGGGCCTGGGCCCGTAATGAGCAGTTCTTC.

The chain uses TRBV30 and TRBJ1-1; the D is unclear. The germline V and J ends were trimmed by 3 bases and 1 base, with 6 bases remaining between them. Per germline, CDR1 GTSNPN and CDR2 SVGIG (reference sequence). The CDR3 extends over 12 amino acids. CDR3 sequence: CAWRSQNTEAFF. In nucleotides, the CDR3 is TGTGCCTGGAGGTCACAGAACACTGAAGCTTTCTTT. Supplemented by reference TRBV30 and TRBJ1-1, the full variable domain reads SQTIHQWPATLVQPVGSPLSLECTVEGTSNPNLYWYRQAAGRGLQLLFYSVGIGQISSEVPQNLSASRPQDRQFILSSKKLLLSDSGFYLCAWRSQNTEAFFGQGTRLTVV.